A selection of T cell receptor beta chains follows, all from one sample in a study of CD8+CD57+ T cells in acquired aplastic anemia. TCRdb independently ran MiXCR on the reads; one entry per CDR3 protein. The sample shows 400,000 to 450,000 distinct CDR3 sequences, 60% to 80% of them seen only once. Sequences were obtained from sorted CD4+, CD8+, or CD8+CD57+ T cells (not recorded which) from PBMCs. The source is a human donor in good health, serving as a control. CDR3s include the opening cysteine and the closing phenylalanine or tryptophan. Fields, in order: J gene, clone size, D gene, V gene, CDR3 DNA, CDR3 protein. A D gene is named only where the DNA matches it firmly. Clone size is stated in some rows and not others, as once, few, many or a class when expanded.

>TRBJ2-3|once|TRBD2|TRBV10-1
TGCGCCAGCAGTGACTCTAGCGGGGGGGGCGATACGCAGTATTTT
CASSDSSGGGDTQYF
>TRBJ2-1|.|TRBD2|TRBV7-2
TGTGCCAGCAGCCCGACCTCGACTAGCGGGAGGCCCAACAATGAGCAGTTCTTC
CASSPTSTSGRPNNEQFF
>TRBJ2-2|.|.|TRBV5-1
TGTGCCAGCAGCTCAATGACACCGAACACCGGGGAGCTGTTTTTT
CASSSMTPNTGELFF
>TRBJ1-2|.|.|TRBV7-3
TGTGCCAGCAGCCCCGGTCGTTATTCACCCCTCCACTTTTTC
CASSPGRYSPLHFF
>TRBJ2-1|.|.|TRBV5-1
TGTGCCAGCACTCTGGGGTGGACTGAGCAGTTCTTC
CASTLGWTEQFF
>TRBJ1-1|.|.|TRBV5-8
TGTGCCAGCAGCTTACCCAGGGACGGCGCTGAAGCTTTCTTT
CASSLPRDGAEAFF
>TRBJ1-2|many|.|TRBV30
TGTGCCTGGAGTCCTACCCCCGGGGGAGGCTACACCTTC
CAWSPTPGGGYTF
>TRBJ2-2|.|TRBD2|TRBV2
TGTGCCAGCAGCTCACAGGGACTAGCGGACACCGGGGAGCTGTTTTTT
CASSSQGLADTGELFF
>TRBJ2-5|.|.|TRBV7-2
TGCGCCAGCAGCAATGAGGGAGTCTGGGGGAAACAGTTTTTC
CASSNEGVWGKQFF
>TRBJ1-6|.|.|TRBV5-8
TGTGCCACCAGCAGAGATAGGGGAGAAGGATCACCCCTCCACTTT
CATSRDRGEGSPLHF
>TRBJ1-3|.|.|TRBV5-6
TGTGCCAGCAGCTTGTCTGTGGGCGGCTACTCTGGAATCACCATATATTTT
CASSLSVGGYSGITIYF
>TRBJ2-1|.|TRBD2|TRBV10-3
TGTGCCATCTCGGGGGGGGAGCAGTTCTTC
CAISGGEQFF
>TRBJ1-6|.|.|TRBV7-9
TGTGCCAGCAGCCCCGCTGACGGGACGAATTCCCCCCACCACTTT
CASSPADGTNSPHHF
>TRBJ2-7|.|.|TRBV20-1
TGCAGTGCTAGATATGAAGGGACTGGGTACGAGCAGTACTTC
CSARYEGTGYEQYF
>TRBJ1-1|many|.|TRBV5-6
TGTGCCAGCAGCTTCAGTTTCGGGCCAAGAAAGAACACTGAAGCTTTCTTT
CASSFSFGPRKNTEAFF
>TRBJ2-5|many|TRBD1|TRBV7-2
TGTGCCAGCAGCTTAGTGGACAGGGCCCAAGAGACCCAGTACTTC
CASSLVDRAQETQYF
>TRBJ1-5|.|.|TRBV7-2
TGTGCCAGCGGCTTGACGACATATCGCGGCAAGCCCCAGCATTTT
CASGLTTYRGKPQHF
>TRBJ1-2|.|TRBD1|TRBV11-2
TGTGCCAGCAGCCTGGGACAGATCTACACCTTC
CASSLGQIYTF
>TRBJ2-7|.|TRBD1|TRBV19
TGTGCCAGTACCCCACATGGGACAGGGGAGTACGAGCAGTACTTC
CASTPHGTGEYEQYF
>TRBJ2-7|.|TRBD2|TRBV12-3/TRBV12-4
TGTGCCAGCACCGTAGCGCTTCGGGGTAGCGGGGGGCACGACGAGCAGTACTTC
CASTVALRGSGGHDEQYF
>TRBJ2-2|once|TRBD1|TRBV2
TGTGCCAGCAGCGAGGCGGGTGGTTCCACAGGGGCGCTGTTTTTT
CASSEAGGSTGALFF
>TRBJ2-7|many|TRBD1|TRBV11-2
TGTGCCAGCAGCACAGGGGGCGCCCCGGGCTACGAGCAGTACTTC
CASSTGGAPGYEQYF
>TRBJ2-7|.|TRBD1|TRBV2
TGTGCCAGTAGTGCTAGGACAGGGCACGAGCAGTACTTC
CASSARTGHEQYF
>TRBJ2-6|.|TRBD2|TRBV5-1
TGCGCCAGCAGCTATGGACTAGCCAATGAGGCCAACGTCCTGACTTTC
CASSYGLANEANVLTF
>TRBJ1-6|few|.|TRBV30
TGTGCCTGGAGTGTTACGCAGGGAACGCGGAATTCACTCCTCCACTTT
CAWSVTQGTRNSLLHF
>TRBJ1-6|many|.|TRBV5-1
TGCGCCAGCAGCTTGGGTTATCGGCAGGCTAATTCACCCCTCCACTTT
CASSLGYRQANSPLHF
>TRBJ2-7|.|TRBD1|TRBV25-1
TGTGCCAGTTCCACCGACAGGGGGCAAAACGAGCAGTACTTC
CASSTDRGQNEQYF
>TRBJ2-5|many|.|TRBV15
TGTGCCACCAGCAGAGATACGGTAGCAGAGACCCAGTACTTC
CATSRDTVAETQYF
>TRBJ1-5|once|TRBD1|TRBV7-3
TGTGCCTGGAGCGTCGGGACAGTCAATCAGCCCCTCCATTTT
CAWSVGTVNQPLHF
>TRBJ2-1|.|TRBD1|TRBV7-2
TGTGCCAGCAGACCAGGGACAGGGGAGAATGAGCAGTTCTTC
CASRPGTGENEQFF
>TRBJ2-6|.|.|TRBV10-3
TGTGCCAGCAGTGATGGGTTGGATACTGGGGCCAACGTCCTGACTTTC
CASSDGLDTGANVLTF
>TRBJ1-6|.|.|TRBV2
TGTGCCAGCAGCCGGCAGGGTAATTCACCCCTCCACTTT
CASSRQGNSPLHF
>TRBJ2-5|.|TRBD2|TRBV10-3
TGTGCCGTCAGTGGTTTAGCGGGGGGCCGAGAGACCCAGCACTTC
CAVSGLAGGRETQHF